The 15 T cell receptor beta chains reported below all come from one sample, sequenced in a study of B cell selection in AIRE deficiency. Repertoires were generated with immunoSEQ multiplex PCR, while TCRdb's copy carries only in-frame clones and drops some. Of tens of thousands of clones in the sample, about 96% are singletons; the top ten hold around 0.22%. The sorted conventional CD4 T cells were gated as CD4+CD127+. Source material: CD4+CD127+ conventional T cells sorted from PBMCs. Receptors were obtained from a human donor in good health.

This clone was found once. The genes are TRBV7-6 and TRBJ1-1; D is unresolved. This CDR3 is 16 amino acids long. The germline CDR1 and CDR2 sequences are SGHVS and FNYEAQ. V lost 5 bases to trimming and J lost 6 bases, with 22 bases between them. The CDR3 region has the DNA TGTGCCAGCAGCGGTGCCCCCGCCGGGTCCTACGCTGAAGCTTTCTTT. Translation: CASSGAPAGSYAEAFF.

This sequence joins TRBV18 and TRBJ1-5, with 7 bases lining up with TRBD1. V was clipped by 0 bases and J by 2 bases; unmatched bases: 4. The CDR3 contains 16 residues. Germline lookup yields CDR1 KGHSH and CDR2 LQKENI. This CDR3 is CASSPPGQVGNQPQHF. In nucleotides, the CDR3 is TGTGCCAGCTCACCACCCGGACAGGTGGGCAATCAGCCCCAGCATTTT.

J is TRBJ2-6 and V is TRBV7-8; perhaps D is TRBD1 or TRBD2 (6 bases each). This CDR3 comprises 18 residues. From germline, CDR1 is SGHVS and CDR2 FQNEAQ. V lost 5 bases, J lost 9 bases, and 26 bases lay in between. The CDR3 nucleotides are TGTGCCAGCAGCCTGGCTCCCCGGGGGCGCTTAAGGGACAACGTCCTGACTTTC. Amino acid sequence: CASSLAPRGRLRDNVLTF. The full variable domain, in which reference TRBV7-8 and TRBJ2-6 provide the parts outside the CDR3, is GAGVSQSPRYKVAKRGQDVALRCDPISGHVSLFWYQQALGQGPEFLTYFQNEAQLDKSGLPSDRFFAERPEGSVSTLKIQRTQQEDSAVYLCASSLAPRGRLRDNVLTFGAGSRLTVL.

The chain employs TRBV6-5 and TRBJ2-7; 7 bases align to TRBD1. The CDR3 spans 14 residues. Germline V CDR1 and CDR2: MNHEY, SVGAGI. J lost 4 bases, V lost 6 bases, and 9 bases had no gene match. The CDR3 protein is CASREQGPRYEQYF. DNA of the CDR3: TGTGCCAGCAGAGAACAGGGGCCTCGTTACGAGCAGTACTTC.

The chain uses TRBV5-4 and TRBJ2-5, with 8 bases fitting TRBD2. The junction had 14 bases not matched to a gene; V was cut back by 0 bases and J by 4 bases. This CDR3 comprises 18 residues. CDR1 and CDR2 (germline): SGHNT, YYREEE (reference sequence). CDR3 in DNA: TGTGCCAGCAGCTTGGCCGGGGGGGCGGGCACCCCCATAGAGACCCAGTACTTC. Amino acid sequence: CASSLAGGAGTPIETQYF.

J is TRBJ2-5 and V is TRBV7-2; TRBD2 might be the D (5 bases). The CDR3 runs to 16 residues. V lost 1 base, J lost 5 bases, and 17 bases lay in between. The germline CDR1 and CDR2 sequences are SGHTA and FQGNSA. The CDR3 nucleotides read TGTGCCAGCAGCTTAGGTGTGGTATGGCGAGGGGAGACCCAGTACTTC. It encodes CASSLGVVWRGETQYF.

The V and J genes are TRBV6-5 and TRBJ2-3, with D unclear. Germline CDR1 reads MNHEY; CDR2 reads SVGAGI. This CDR3 comprises 15 residues. The V gene lost 7 bases and the J gene lost 0 bases, with 14 bases spanning the gap. CDR3 sequence: CASTPRHLSTDTQYF. The CDR3 DNA is TGTGCCAGCACCCCTCGACACCTGAGCACAGATACGCAGTATTTT.

This chain connects TRBV11-1 to TRBJ2-7, with a possible D match to TRBD1 (7 bases). This CDR3 contains 14 residues. The germline V gene has CDR1 SGHAT and CDR2 FQDESV (reference sequence). Trimming left V 5 bases short and J 3 bases short, with 14 bases between. Written as DNA, the CDR3 is TGTGCCAGCAGCCGCCAGGGGGGCAGCTACGAGCAGTACTTC. Translated, it gives CASSRQGGSYEQYF.

This clone was detected only once. DNA for the CDR3: TGTGCCAGCAGCGTGCCTACTAGCGGGAGAGAGATTGAGCAGTTCTTC. This gives the protein CASSVPTSGREIEQFF. The chain joins TRBV9 to TRBJ2-1; 11 nucleotides align to TRBD2. CDR1 and CDR2 (germline): SGDLS, YYNGEE. The CDR3 extends over 16 amino acids. V shed 2 bases, J shed 9 bases, and the junction held 10 bases outside the gene matches. The full variable domain, its missing parts supplied by reference TRBV9 and TRBJ2-1, is DSGVTQTPKHLITATGQRVTLRCSPRSGDLSVYWYQQSLDQGLQFLIQYYNGEERAKGNILERFSAQQFPDLHSELNLSSLELGDSALYFCASSVPTSGREIEQFFGPGTRLTVL.

The chain is built from TRBV7-9 and TRBJ2-1, with D tentatively TRBD2 (5 bases). V was clipped by 6 bases and J by 5 bases, with 17 bases between them. Germline CDR1 reads SEHNR; CDR2 reads FQNEAQ (reference sequence). The length of the CDR3 is 15 residues. Here the CDR3 DNA reads TGTGCCAGCAGTCCCAAGGAGCGGCTCAACAATGAGCAGTTCTTC. Residues: CASSPKERLNNEQFF.

This chain links TRBV19 with TRBJ1-3; 7 bases are shared with TRBD1. CDR1 is LNHDA and CDR2 is SQIVND in the germline V gene (reference sequence). The CDR3 runs 14 residues. V dropped 7 bases and J dropped 1; count of bases not matched to a gene: 4. The CDR3 protein is CASMGTASGNTIYF. CDR3 sequence (DNA): TGTGCCAGTATGGGGACAGCGTCTGGAAACACCATATATTTT.

The V gene is TRBV6-4, the J gene TRBJ1-1; D might be TRBD1 (5 bases). With 2 bases removed from V and 3 bases from J, the gap between germline ends came to 16 bases. This CDR3 region has 16 residues. Germline CDR1 and CDR2: MRHNA and SNTAGT. The CDR3 sequence: CASSDVRTWGDTEAFF. The DNA for the CDR3 is TGTGCCAGCAGTGACGTCCGGACGTGGGGGGACACTGAAGCTTTCTTT.

V gene TRBV4-1 combines with J gene TRBJ2-5; maybe TRBD1 (5 bases). Deletions cut 0 bases from V and 6 bases from J, with 14 bases between. Per germline, CDR1 MGHRA and CDR2 YSYEKL. This CDR3 is built from 15 residues. The CDR3 DNA follows: TGCGCCAGCAGCCAAGATGTATCAGGGATACAGACCCAGTACTTC. This sequence encodes CASSQDVSGIQTQYF.

Worth noting for this clone: This sample includes further DNA sequences coding for the same CDR3. The V call is TRBV27, the J call TRBJ1-2; 8 bases fit TRBD1. V gave up 7 bases and J gave up 8 bases; unmatched junction bases: 9. In germline, CDR1 is MNHEY, CDR2 SMNVEV (reference sequence). The CDR3 covers 13 residues. The CDR3 coding sequence is TGTGCCAGCACCGGAACGGGACAGGCGGGCTACACCTTC. This sequence encodes CASTGTGQAGYTF.

This chain links TRBV15 with TRBJ1-5; D remains unclear. The CDR3 extends over 14 amino acids. CDR1 is LNHNV, CDR2 YYDKDF, per germline (reference sequence). The V end lost 0 bases, the J end lost 7 bases, and 10 bases lay between the germline ends. The CDR3 here is CATSRDQEWQPQHF. The CDR3 coding sequence is TGTGCCACCAGCAGAGATCAGGAGTGGCAGCCCCAGCATTTT.